This TCR beta chain was identified in a study of OX40 agonist ivuxolimab in advanced cancers. Background on the study: Dosing consisted of intravenous ivuxolimab at 0.01 to 10 mg/kg every 2 weeks. Two cutaneous melanoma patients and one hepatocellular carcinoma patient, three in all, had partial responses. Study-level points and caveats: At doses 0.1 to 3.0 mg/kg, CD4+ and CD8+ clones expanded.

Clones were read by immunoSEQ multiplex PCR, and TCRdb kept only the in-frame ones, dropping some. The sample records nearly 85,000 clones, less than 90% being singletons. A note on this clone: Its antigen is undetermined.

The CDR3 contains 14 residues. Germline V CDR1 and CDR2: SGHVS, FNYEAQ. With 3 bases removed from V and 7 bases from J, the gap between germline ends came to 14 bases. The sequence was collected from an adult with an advanced solid tumor such as melanoma, head and neck, liver or kidney cancer. This sample comprised CD4+ or CD8+ T cells sorted from blood, obtained in a trial of the OX40 agonist ivuxolimab. V usage is TRBV7-6 and J usage is TRBJ2-3; either TRBD1 or TRBD2 may fit D (5 bases each). The CDR3 is CASSLGRESNTQYF. As DNA, the CDR3 is TGTGCCAGCAGCTTGGGCAGGGAGTCGAATACGCAGTATTTT. The full variable domain, rest sourced from reference TRBV7-6 and TRBJ2-3, is GAGVSQSPRYKVTKRGQDVALRCDPISGHVSLYWYRQALGQGPEFLTYFNYEAQQDKSGLPNDRFSAERPEGSISTLTIQRTEQRDSAMYRCASSLGRESNTQYFGPGTRLTVL.